The clone carrying this T cell receptor (beta chain) was counted many times. What it recognizes is unknown. The TCRbeta library incorporated unique molecular identifiers. TCRdb called the PCR reads again in MiXCR, with one record for every CDR3 protein. The data show 45,000 to 55,000 distinct CDR3 sequences, under 6.5% seen once. This sample was included in a study of T-cell reconstitution after alpha-beta-depleted transplantation in children. General observations from the study: Some patients showed high day-60 TCRbeta diversity, which derived from surviving recipient T cells and thymic progenitors. About two months after transplant, alpha-beta T cells reportedly came from several hundred expanded graft clones. Newly produced T cells mostly accounted for T-cell counts and diversity one year post-transplant.

Trimming stripped 4 bases from V and 4 bases from J, with 8 bases between. This CDR3 has 13 amino acids. Germline V gene sequence: CDR1 MNHEY, CDR2 SVGAGI. The clonotype originates from a female patient aged 2 to 10 who had a stem cell transplant for aplastic anemia, so the T cells may come from the graft donor. This sample comprised PBMCs, mostly from graft donor cells, obtained 60 days after TCRalphabeta/CD19-depleted stem cell transplant. The gene calls are TRBV6-5 and TRBJ1-3; no clear D. CDR3 loop: CASSSARGNTIYF. The CDR3 nucleotides are TGTGCCAGCAGTTCGGCCCGCGGAAACACCATATATTTT.